A selection of T cell receptor beta chains follows, all from one sample in a study of T cells after yellow fever vaccination. A single record per CDR3 protein comes from TCRdb applying MiXCR to the 5' RACE reads. Here the sample spans hundreds of thousands of distinct CDR3 sequences, roughly 12% being singletons. The sample was PBMCs, taken on the day of the yellow fever booster vaccination. These receptor sequences come from a young man who received the YFV17D yellow fever vaccine. The CDR3 runs from the conserved cysteine through the conserved F or W. A D gene is named only where the DNA matches it firmly. Clone size, where shown, is once, few, many, or a class for clones that have expanded.

abundance,d_gene,j_gene,v_gene,CDR3aa,CDR3nt
.,.,TRBJ2-3,TRBV5-1,CASSPRSVSTDTQYF,TGCGCCAGCAGCCCCCGGAGTGTTAGCACAGATACGCAGTATTTT
few,TRBD2,TRBJ2-3,TRBV20-1,CSATIFLGLAPDTQYF,TGCAGTGCTACAATCTTCTTAGGACTAGCGCCAGATACGCAGTATTTT
.,TRBD1,TRBJ2-6,TRBV19,CASSLRQGDSGANVLTF,TGTGCCAGTAGTCTAAGACAGGGGGACTCTGGGGCCAACGTCCTGACTTTC
many,TRBD1,TRBJ2-5,TRBV7-2,CASSPRQGQFKQETQYF,TGTGCCAGCAGCCCAAGACAGGGTCAATTCAAACAAGAGACCCAGTACTTC
few,.,TRBJ1-5,TRBV18,CASSPARGYNQPQHF,TGTGCCAGCTCACCGGCCAGGGGTTACAATCAGCCCCAGCATTTT
.,TRBD2,TRBJ2-7,TRBV10-3,CAISRTSGSYEQYF,TGTGCCATCAGTCGGACTAGCGGCTCCTACGAGCAGTACTTC
many,TRBD2,TRBJ2-7,TRBV4-3,CASSQDLAGAYEQYF,TGCGCCAGCAGCCAAGATTTAGCGGGAGCCTACGAGCAGTACTTC
few,.,TRBJ2-5,TRBV20-1,CSARDVRSMVQTQYF,TGCAGTGCTAGAGATGTTAGAAGCATGGTGCAGACCCAGTACTTC
.,TRBD1,TRBJ1-1,TRBV12-3/TRBV12-4,CASSLEGGFTEAFF,TGTGCCAGCAGTTTAGAAGGGGGCTTTACTGAAGCTTTCTTT
once,TRBD2,TRBJ2-7,TRBV6-2/TRBV6-3,CDSSKLAGGWSYEQYF,TGTGACAGCAGCAAACTAGCGGGAGGTTGGTCCTACGAGCAGTACTTC
many,TRBD1,TRBJ2-1,TRBV4-2,CASSHPRDSFNEQFF,TGTGCCAGCAGCCACCCCCGGGACAGCTTCAATGAGCAGTTCTTC
few,TRBD2,TRBJ2-3,TRBV15,CATSRDGTSADTQYF,TGTGCCACCAGCAGAGATGGGACTAGTGCAGATACGCAGTATTTT
.,.,TRBJ2-7,TRBV20-1,CSAQDNSYEQYF,TGCAGTGCTCAGGACAACTCCTACGAGCAGTACTTC
few,.,TRBJ2-1,TRBV29-1,CSVRPDTYNEQFF,TGCAGCGTTCGGCCCGACACTTACAATGAGCAGTTCTTC
.,.,TRBJ1-5,TRBV16,CASSAVYQPQHF,TGTGCCAGCAGCGCGGTGTATCAGCCCCAGCATTTT
.,.,TRBJ2-7,TRBV7-3,CASSRDQGPYEQYF,TGTGCCAGCAGTCGAGACCAGGGACCCTACGAGCAGTACTTC
.,.,TRBJ2-1,TRBV29-1,CSVEWNEQFF,TGCAGCGTTGAATGGAATGAGCAGTTCTTC
.,TRBD1,TRBJ1-5,TRBV10-3,CAISRFRDSGDSNQPQHF,TGTGCCATCAGCCGATTCCGGGACAGTGGGGATAGCAATCAGCCCCAGCATTTT
many,.,TRBJ2-5,TRBV5-6,CASSLIETQETQYF,TGTGCCAGCAGCTTGATCGAGACACAAGAGACCCAGTACTTC
few,TRBD2,TRBJ2-5,TRBV12-3/TRBV12-4,CASSPRIAGAQETQYF,TGTGCCAGCAGCCCCAGGATAGCGGGAGCCCAAGAGACCCAGTACTTC
many,.,TRBJ2-7,TRBV11-2,CASSPGPGEYEQYF,TGTGCCAGCAGCCCGGGGCCGGGAGAGTACGAGCAGTACTTC
.,TRBD2,TRBJ2-7,TRBV20-1,CSAGLAGGKDEQYF,TGCAGTGCTGGATTAGCGGGAGGGAAGGACGAGCAGTACTTC
.,.,TRBJ2-5,TRBV7-9,CASSSIAFETQYF,TGTGCCAGCAGCTCCATAGCGTTCGAGACCCAGTACTTC
few,TRBD2,TRBJ2-1,TRBV5-1,CASSYRDTRWRTSDYNEQFF,TGCGCCAGCAGCTACCGGGACACCAGGTGGAGGACTAGCGATTACAATGAGCAGTTCTTC
.,.,TRBJ2-3,TRBV7-2,CASSLDGGQADTQYF,TGTGCCAGCAGCTTAGATGGGGGGCAGGCAGATACGCAGTATTTT
.,.,TRBJ2-1,TRBV7-8,CASSLGLLSYNEQFF,TGTGCCAGCAGCTTAGGACTGCTCTCCTACAATGAGCAGTTCTTC
.,.,TRBJ2-7,TRBV7-2,CASSLVVGSASYEQYF,TGTGCCAGCAGCTTAGTAGTCGGGAGTGCGTCCTACGAGCAGTACTTC
.,TRBD2,TRBJ2-1,TRBV5-4,CASSPGLPGGRYNEQFF,TGTGCCAGCAGCCCTGGCCTTCCGGGGGGGAGGTACAATGAGCAGTTCTTC
many,TRBD2,TRBJ2-2,TRBV6-5,CASGRAGELFF,TGTGCCAGCGGGAGGGCCGGGGAGCTGTTTTTT
.,.,TRBJ1-6,TRBV12-3/TRBV12-4,CASSFGSPPSPLHF,TGTGCCAGCAGTTTTGGGAGTCCGCCATCACCCCTCCACTTT
.,.,TRBJ1-1,TRBV6-1,CASSPVGSETEAFF,TGTGCCAGCAGCCCGGTGGGGAGTGAAACTGAAGCTTTCTTT
few,.,TRBJ2-5,TRBV9,CASSASPRTSQETQYF,TGTGCCAGCAGCGCGAGTCCCAGAACATCCCAAGAGACCCAGTACTTC
few,TRBD1,TRBJ2-5,TRBV12-3/TRBV12-4,CASSATGGSGETQYF,TGTGCCAGCAGTGCTACAGGGGGTAGTGGGGAGACCCAGTACTTC
.,.,TRBJ2-3,TRBV27,CASRLGPGTQYF,TGTGCCAGCAGATTAGGGCCAGGTACGCAGTATTTT
.,.,TRBJ1-1,TRBV7-9,CASSLGQARTEAFF,TGTGCCAGCAGCTTAGGTCAGGCTCGGACTGAAGCTTTCTTT
few,.,TRBJ1-2,TRBV5-1,CASSFGRDTSTFNYGYTF,TGCGCCAGCAGCTTCGGAAGGGACACTAGTACGTTTAACTATGGCTACACCTTC
few,.,TRBJ2-2,TRBV4-3,CASSQDPGSTGELFF,TGCGCCAGCAGCCAAGATCCAGGGAGCACCGGGGAGCTGTTTTTT
.,.,TRBJ2-7,TRBV5-1,CASSLGGPILYEQYF,TGCGCCAGCAGCTTGGGCGGCCCTATTCTTTACGAGCAGTACTTC
many,TRBD2,TRBJ2-1,TRBV14,CASSRLTSGRNNEQFF,TGTGCCAGCAGCCGCCTAACTAGCGGGAGAAACAATGAGCAGTTCTTC
.,TRBD1,TRBJ2-1,TRBV9,CASSLQGNRDNEQFF,TGTGCCAGCAGCTTACAGGGGAATAGGGACAATGAGCAGTTCTTC
few,.,TRBJ2-5,TRBV23-1,CASSQSFGVGSQETQYF,TGCGCCAGCAGTCAATCGTTCGGGGTGGGATCTCAAGAGACCCAGTACTTC
few,.,TRBJ2-7,TRBV21-1,CASLRRGYEQYF,TGTGCCAGCCTCCGCAGGGGTTACGAGCAGTACTTC
.,TRBD2,TRBJ2-1,TRBV5-1,CASSGSGGYNEQFF,TGCGCCAGCAGCGGGAGCGGGGGATACAATGAGCAGTTCTTC
.,.,TRBJ2-3,TRBV24-1,CATSDGGPLNF,TGTGCCACCAGTGATGGGGGCCCCCTGAATTTT
few,.,TRBJ2-1,TRBV12-3/TRBV12-4,CASSSKRGSYNEQFF,TGTGCCAGCAGTTCGAAGAGGGGTTCCTACAATGAGCAGTTCTTC
.,.,TRBJ2-5,TRBV29-1,CSVSGTFGETQYF,TGCAGCGTCTCCGGGACATTCGGGGAGACCCAGTACTTC
.,.,TRBJ2-7,TRBV4-3,CASSQRATGFYEQYF,TGCGCCAGCAGCCAGAGGGCGACAGGATTCTACGAGCAGTACTTC
.,.,TRBJ1-6,TRBV11-2,CASSLRYRVEYNSPLHF,TGTGCCAGCAGCCTTAGATATCGGGTAGAATATAATTCACCCCTCCACTTT
.,.,TRBJ1-4,TRBV7-9,CASSLRQNNEKLFF,TGTGCCAGCAGCTTACGACAGAACAATGAAAAACTGTTTTTT
.,.,TRBJ2-1,TRBV6-1,CASNRIRGVYEQFF,TGTGCCAGCAACCGCATAAGGGGAGTATATGAGCAGTTCTTC
.,.,TRBJ2-2,TRBV12-5,CASGLGLLDTGELFF,TGTGCTAGTGGTTTGGGACTGTTGGACACCGGGGAGCTGTTTTTT
few,TRBD2,TRBJ2-1,TRBV5-1,CASSFKGTSDLVRSYNEQFF,TGCGCCAGCAGTTTTAAGGGGACTAGCGACCTCGTACGCTCCTACAATGAGCAGTTCTTC
.,.,TRBJ2-5,TRBV29-1,CSVSRDTETQYF,TGCAGCGTTAGCCGGGACACAGAGACCCAGTACTTC
few,.,TRBJ2-1,TRBV7-9,CASRTDTATNEQFF,TGTGCCAGCAGAACAGACACGGCCACCAATGAGCAGTTCTTC
few,.,TRBJ1-1,TRBV18,CASSPAGTVNTEAFF,TGTGCCAGCTCACCTGCCGGGACCGTGAACACTGAAGCTTTCTTT
few,.,TRBJ2-1,TRBV2,CAIQWGLSYNEQFF,TGTGCCATCCAATGGGGCCTCTCCTACAATGAGCAGTTCTTC
.,TRBD2,TRBJ2-1,TRBV7-8,CASSPFSGRGEQFF,TGTGCCAGCAGCCCGTTCAGCGGGAGAGGTGAGCAGTTCTTC
few,.,TRBJ1-2,TRBV12-3/TRBV12-4,CAWWAPGYTF,TGTGCGTGGTGGGCGCCTGGCTACACCTTC